This entry features one TCR beta chain sequence. Sequencing of TCR beta was performed on blood CD8+ and CD4+ T cells. The multiple sclerosis controls comprised treatment-naive patients whose relapsing-remitting disease was stable or active. This record belongs to a study of CD8 T cells in Susac syndrome. Germline loops: CDR1 MDHEN, CDR2 SYDVKM. CDR3 length: 16 residues. V was trimmed by 5 bases and J by 3 bases, leaving 19 bases between them. Random hexamers served to reverse transcribe roughly 0.5 to 1 ug RNA. Amplification of TCR beta CDR3 across 54 Vbeta and 13 Jbeta was performed with immunoSEQ multiplex PCR. TCRdb reprocessed the immunoSEQ multiplex PCR reads with MiXCR, giving one entry per CDR3 protein. The sample consists of about 210,000 distinct CDR3 sequences, roughly 96% of them appearing once.

The material sequenced was CD4+ T cells from PBMCs. This receptor was identified in a human donor with multiple sclerosis. The genes are TRBV28 and TRBJ1-2; D may be TRBD1 (5 bases). Here the CDR3 DNA reads TGTGCCAGCAGTCCCCTGGCGGGGGGAGGGGACTATGGCTACACCTTC. Protein sequence: CASSPLAGGGDYGYTF.